This is a list of T cell receptor beta chains from one sample in a study of shared clonotypes between healthy human individuals. Data came from immunoSEQ multiplex PCR; TCRdb stores just in-frame clones and leaves some out. This sample has about 680,000 clones, with roughly 70% found just once. Sequences were obtained from memory CD4+ T cells sorted from blood. These receptors all come from a woman in her 30s in good health. The CDR3 runs from the conserved cysteine through the conserved F or W. Each record gives: clone size, J gene, CDR3 length, V gene, D gene, CDR3 protein, CDR3 DNA. D genes are given only for firm matches. Only some rows state a clone size, as once, few, many or a class for expanded clones.

-,TRBJ2-7,15,TRBV6-5,-,CASSGTPRSSYEQYF,TGTGCCAGCAGCGGGACCCCGAGGAGCTCCTACGAGCAGTACTTC
-,TRBJ1-4,13,TRBV19,-,CASKQGNDEKLFF,TGTGCCAGTAAGCAGGGGAACGATGAAAAACTGTTTTTT
-,TRBJ1-3,16,TRBV2,-,CASSAQLAFSGNTIYF,TGTGCCAGCAGTGCCCAGCTTGCGTTCTCTGGAAACACCATATATTTT
-,TRBJ1-6,12,TRBV28,-,CASSSLGRPLHF,TGTGCCAGCAGTTCGCTGGGGAGACCCCTCCACTTT
once,TRBJ1-4,15,TRBV18,-,CASSPQSGVGEKLFF,TGTGCCAGCTCCCCTCAATCGGGTGTAGGCGAAAAACTGTTTTTT
once,TRBJ1-3,15,TRBV2,-,CASTPQGAAGNTIYF,TGTGCCAGCACCCCACAGGGTGCGGCGGGAAACACCATATATTTT
once,TRBJ2-7,11,TRBV20-1,-,CSATLNYEQYF,TGCAGTGCTACCCTCAACTACGAGCAGTACTTC
few,TRBJ2-1,13,TRBV25-1,-,CASSENSNNEQFF,TGTGCCAGCAGTGAAAACAGCAACAATGAGCAGTTCTTC
-,TRBJ1-1,16,TRBV27,-,CASSRKVRELGTEAFF,TGTGCCAGCAGTCGCAAGGTACGAGAGTTGGGCACTGAAGCTTTCTTT
-,TRBJ1-1,12,TRBV19,-,CASSQYGTRAFF,TGTGCCAGTTCTCAATACGGGACTCGAGCTTTCTTT
-,TRBJ2-7,15,TRBV7-2,-,CASSSTGGMTYEQYF,TGTGCCAGCAGCTCCACGGGCGGGATGACCTACGAGCAGTACTTC
few,TRBJ2-7,17,TRBV28,TRBD1,CASQGPGGQGYSYEQYF,TGTGCCAGCCAAGGCCCCGGCGGACAGGGCTACTCCTACGAGCAGTACTTC
-,TRBJ2-3,13,TRBV6-1,-,CASSDSRTDTQYF,TGTGCCAGCAGTGATTCCAGGACAGATACGCAGTATTTT
-,TRBJ2-3,17,TRBV5-1,-,CASSSPPPPRGPDTQYF,TGCGCCAGCAGCTCCCCTCCCCCCCCCAGGGGTCCAGATACGCAGTATTTT
-,TRBJ1-5,17,TRBV6-1,-,CASSEWPLAPSNQPQHF,TGTGCCAGCAGTGAATGGCCCCTGGCTCCTAGCAATCAGCCCCAGCATTTT
-,TRBJ1-3,14,TRBV28,-,CASRPGNSGNTIYF,TGTGCCAGCAGGCCGGGAAACTCTGGAAACACCATATATTTT
-,TRBJ2-3,17,TRBV15,TRBD2,CATSVGTSGYSTDTQYF,TGTGCCACCAGCGTGGGGACTAGCGGATATAGCACAGATACGCAGTATTTT
-,TRBJ2-1,14,TRBV18,TRBD1,CASSPGTGGEEQFF,TGTGCCAGCTCACCAGGGACAGGGGGCGAAGAGCAGTTCTTC
few,TRBJ1-3,15,TRBV6-6,TRBD1,CASRSGTGAGNTIYF,TGTGCCAGCAGGTCCGGGACAGGGGCTGGAAACACCATATATTTT
-,TRBJ2-1,14,TRBV19,-,CASSKESSYNEQFF,TGTGCCAGTAGTAAAGAAAGCTCCTACAATGAGCAGTTCTTC
-,TRBJ2-2,16,TRBV27,-,CASSLSNSGHTGELFF,TGTGCCAGCAGTTTATCCAACTCAGGGCACACCGGGGAGCTGTTTTTT
-,TRBJ1-6,12,TRBV30,-,CAWSVGGSPLHF,TGTGCCTGGAGTGTGGGGGGGTCACCCCTCCACTTT
-,TRBJ1-4,14,TRBV2,-,CASSEGGTNEKLFF,TGTGCCAGCAGTGAAGGAGGGACGAATGAAAAACTGTTTTTT
-,TRBJ1-3,14,TRBV6-1,-,CASSEIGSGNTIYF,TGTGCCAGCAGTGAAATTGGCTCTGGAAACACCATATATTTT
-,TRBJ1-3,15,TRBV19,-,CASSIEHRPGNTIYF,TGTGCCAGTAGTATCGAGCACAGGCCTGGAAACACCATATATTTT
few,TRBJ2-7,12,TRBV5-1,TRBD1,CASSRDRDEQYF,TGCGCCAGCAGCCGGGACAGGGACGAGCAGTACTTC
-,TRBJ2-7,14,TRBV5-1,-,CASSFSTVGGEQYF,TGCGCCAGCAGCTTTAGTACGGTTGGGGGCGAGCAGTACTTC
-,TRBJ1-5,15,TRBV6-5,-,CASSPPDRSYQPQHF,TGTGCCAGCAGTCCCCCCGACAGAAGCTATCAGCCCCAGCATTTT
-,TRBJ2-7,15,TRBV7-8,-,CASSLGGLDPYEQYF,TGTGCCAGCAGCTTGGGCGGGCTGGATCCCTACGAGCAGTACTTC
-,TRBJ2-2,18,TRBV6-4,TRBD2,CASSDSNWGLAGAGELFF,TGTGCCAGCAGTGACTCGAATTGGGGGCTAGCGGGAGCCGGGGAGCTGTTTTTT
-,TRBJ2-7,15,TRBV5-1,-,CASSLAAGKRYEQYF,TGCGCCAGCAGCTTGGCCGCTGGGAAACGCTACGAGCAGTACTTC
-,TRBJ1-5,14,TRBV19,-,CASSQGYSNQPQHF,TGTGCCAGTTCTCAGGGCTATAGCAATCAGCCCCAGCATTTT
-,TRBJ2-5,15,TRBV18,TRBD2,CASSPASGTQETQYF,TGTGCCAGCTCACCAGCTAGCGGGACTCAAGAGACCCAGTACTTC
few,TRBJ1-4,16,TRBV18,-,CASSAPTGAANEKLFF,TGTGCCAGCTCAGCACCCACCGGGGCTGCTAATGAAAAACTGTTTTTT
-,TRBJ2-7,14,TRBV5-1,-,CASSLGQVSDEQYF,TGCGCCAGCAGCTTGGGGCAGGTCAGTGACGAGCAGTACTTC
-,TRBJ2-6,13,TRBV28,-,CASRLSGANVLTF,TGTGCCAGCCGTCTCTCTGGGGCCAACGTCCTGACTTTC
-,TRBJ1-1,11,TRBV5-4,-,CASSSQAEAFF,TGTGCCAGCAGCTCGCAGGCGGAAGCTTTCTTT
-,TRBJ1-1,14,TRBV28,TRBD1,CASSYDRGYTEAFF,TGTGCCAGCAGTTACGACAGGGGATACACTGAAGCTTTCTTT
-,TRBJ2-4,23,TRBV29-1,TRBD2,CSVGTVQITGREGFNIAKNIQYF,TGCAGCGTTGGGACAGTCCAAATAACCGGGCGGGAGGGATTCAATATAGCCAAAAACATTCAGTACTTC
-,TRBJ1-1,16,TRBV7-8,-,CASSQRGGYLNTEAFF,TGTGCCAGCAGCCAGAGGGGCGGATACCTGAACACTGAAGCTTTCTTT
-,TRBJ2-7,13,TRBV19,-,CASSNSGLGEQYF,TGTGCCAGTAGTAACTCCGGGTTGGGCGAGCAGTACTTC
-,TRBJ2-7,12,TRBV18,-,CASSPGPYEQYF,TGTGCCAGCTCACCAGGCCCCTACGAGCAGTACTTC